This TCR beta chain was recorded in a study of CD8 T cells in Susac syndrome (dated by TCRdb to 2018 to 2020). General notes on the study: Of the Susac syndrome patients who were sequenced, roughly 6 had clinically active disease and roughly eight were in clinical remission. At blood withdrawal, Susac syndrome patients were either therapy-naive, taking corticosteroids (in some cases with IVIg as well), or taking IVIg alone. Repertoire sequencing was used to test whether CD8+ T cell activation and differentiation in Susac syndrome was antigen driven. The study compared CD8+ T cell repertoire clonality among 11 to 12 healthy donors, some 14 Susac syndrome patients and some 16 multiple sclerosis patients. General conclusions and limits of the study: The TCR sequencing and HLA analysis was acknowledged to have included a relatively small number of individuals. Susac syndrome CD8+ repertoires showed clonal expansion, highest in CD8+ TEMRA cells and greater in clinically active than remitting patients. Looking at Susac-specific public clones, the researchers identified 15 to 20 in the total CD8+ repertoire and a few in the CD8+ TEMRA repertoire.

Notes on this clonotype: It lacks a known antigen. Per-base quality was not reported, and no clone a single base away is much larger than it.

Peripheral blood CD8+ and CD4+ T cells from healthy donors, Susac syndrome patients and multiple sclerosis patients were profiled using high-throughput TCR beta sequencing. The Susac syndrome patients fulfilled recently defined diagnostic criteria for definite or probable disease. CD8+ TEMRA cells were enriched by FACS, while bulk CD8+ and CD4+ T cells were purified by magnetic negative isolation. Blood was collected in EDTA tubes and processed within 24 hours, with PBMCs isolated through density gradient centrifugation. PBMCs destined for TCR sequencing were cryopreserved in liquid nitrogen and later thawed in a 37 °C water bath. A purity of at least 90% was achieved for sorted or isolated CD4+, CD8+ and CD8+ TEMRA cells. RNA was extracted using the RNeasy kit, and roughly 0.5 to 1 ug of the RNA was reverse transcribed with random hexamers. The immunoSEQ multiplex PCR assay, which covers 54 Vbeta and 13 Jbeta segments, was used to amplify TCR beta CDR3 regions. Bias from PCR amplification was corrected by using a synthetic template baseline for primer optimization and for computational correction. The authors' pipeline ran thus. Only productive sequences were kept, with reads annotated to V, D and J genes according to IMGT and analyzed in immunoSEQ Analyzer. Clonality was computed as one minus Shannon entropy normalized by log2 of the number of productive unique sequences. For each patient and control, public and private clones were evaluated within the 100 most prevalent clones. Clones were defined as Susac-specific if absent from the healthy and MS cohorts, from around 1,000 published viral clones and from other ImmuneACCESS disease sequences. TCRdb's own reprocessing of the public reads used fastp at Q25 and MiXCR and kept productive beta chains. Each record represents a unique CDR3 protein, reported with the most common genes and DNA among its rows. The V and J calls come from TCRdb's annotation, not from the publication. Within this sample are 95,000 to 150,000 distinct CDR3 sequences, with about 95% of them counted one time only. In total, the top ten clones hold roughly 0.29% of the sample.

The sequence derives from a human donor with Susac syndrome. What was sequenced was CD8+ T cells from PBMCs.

The nucleotide sequence is TGTGCCACCAGTGATACTACTAGCAGTGAGCAGTTCTTC. This encodes CATSDTTSSEQFF. The chain is encoded by TRBV24-1 joined to TRBJ2-1; the D region possibly corresponds to TRBD2 (6 bases align). V is pared back by 3 bases and J by 9 bases, with 11 bases lying between the germline termini. Sequences KGHDR (CDR1) and SFDVKD (CDR2) are obtained from the germline V gene. The CDR3 starts with the cysteine, ends with the phenylalanine, and has 13 residues. Only the CDR3 portion is preserved as DNA: 39 bases, with reading frame beginning at the first base.